Below are 22 T cell receptor beta chains sequenced from a single sample in a study of siplizumab effects on memory and regulatory T cells. TCRdb's table, derived via immunoSEQ multiplex PCR, lists solely in-frame clones and lacks some. The profile covers approximately 100,000 clones, with roughly nine tenths appearing a single time and 0.75% taken by the ten largest. The sample taken for sequencing was Tregs sorted from blood. The receptors here all came from a human donor in good health.

For the CDR3, the DNA is TGCGCCACCCAGTCAGGGGACAGGGCCGTGGAGACCCAGTACTTC. This gives the protein CATQSGDRAVETQYF. The chain couples TRBV5-1 to TRBJ2-5; 9 bases are shared with TRBD1. Germline CDR1 reads SGHRS; CDR2 reads YFSETQ. J was trimmed by 5 bases and V by 9 bases; bases with no gene match: 14. The CDR3 spans 15 residues.

The chain has TRBV27 and TRBJ1-2; 7 bases are a match to TRBD1. Germline-derived CDR1 and CDR2 are MNHEY and SMNVEV (reference sequence). J was trimmed by 7 bases and V by 2 bases; bases with no gene match: 4. CDR3 length: 13 amino acids. The CDR3, as DNA: TGTGCCAGCAGTTTAAACAGGGGTGGTGGCTACACCTTC. Amino acids: CASSLNRGGGYTF.

The chain combines TRBV5-5 with TRBJ2-7, with a weak D call TRBD2 (6 bases). The germline gives CDR1 SGHKS, CDR2 YYEKEE (reference sequence). V lost 5 bases and J 6 bases, leaving 18 bases between the germline ends. The CDR3 spans 14 residues. CDR3 sequence: CASRLDRRVSEQYF. The CDR3 DNA follows: TGTGCCAGCAGACTGGACCGGAGGGTCTCCGAGCAGTACTTC.

The gene calls are TRBV9 and TRBJ2-7; no clear D. Between the trimmed V and J ends, which lost 4 bases and 3 bases, there was a span of 14 bases. This CDR3 is 14 amino acids long. Germline V gene sequence: CDR1 SGDLS, CDR2 YYNGEE. The CDR3 sequence: CASSPNVDDYEQYF. The DNA of the CDR3 is TGTGCCAGCAGCCCCAACGTAGATGACTACGAGCAGTACTTC. The full variable domain, with the rest looked up from reference TRBV9 and TRBJ2-7, is DSGVTQTPKHLITATGQRVTLRCSPRSGDLSVYWYQQSLDQGLQFLIQYYNGEERAKGNILERFSAQQFPDLHSELNLSSLELGDSALYFCASSPNVDDYEQYFGPGTRLTVT.

The CDR3: CASSGDFLAKNIQYF. CDR3 nucleotides: TGTGCCAGCAGTGGGGACTTCCTAGCCAAAAACATTCAGTACTTC. V gene TRBV2 combines with J gene TRBJ2-4; possible D gene TRBD2, 6 bases. CDR1 is SNHLY and CDR2 is FYNNEI in the germline V gene. This CDR3 spans 15 amino acids. Between the trimmed V and J ends, which lost 4 bases and 0 bases, there was a span of 10 bases.

The chain is built from TRBV2 and TRBJ1-5, with D unclear. This CDR3 is 16 amino acids long. The germline gives CDR1 SNHLY, CDR2 FYNNEI. Trimming left V 7 bases short and J 0 bases short, with 16 bases between. CDR3 DNA: TGTGCCAGCATGTCGGATCGGAGAGTTAGCAATCAGCCCCAGCATTTT. This encodes CASMSDRRVSNQPQHF.

The chain carries TRBV6-5 and TRBJ1-1; 7 positions agree with TRBD1. The CDR3 loop spans 14 amino acids. The V and J ends lost 5 bases and 6 bases, in that order; junction bases with no gene match: 9. Germline V gene lookup returns CDR1 MNHEY and CDR2 SVGAGI. The CDR3 DNA reads TGTGCCAGCAGTCCCAGGGAGGGGGCCGCTGAAGCTTTCTTT. Protein: CASSPREGAAEAFF.

The J gene is TRBJ1-5, the V gene TRBV6-1; D may be TRBD1 (6 bases). CDR1 and CDR2 (germline): MNHNS, SASEGT. V was cut by 6 bases and J by 6 bases, with 12 bases left in between. CDR3 size: 13 residues. The CDR3 here is CASREGGAQPQHF. The CDR3 nucleotides are TGTGCCAGCAGGGAGGGGGGAGCTCAGCCCCAGCATTTT.

The V and J genes are TRBV5-1 and TRBJ1-3, with D unclear. The germline V gene encodes CDR1 SGHRS and CDR2 YFSETQ. The CDR3 has 16 residues. V was cut by 2 bases and J by 0 bases, with 12 bases left in between. CDR3 protein: CASSFQPVSSGNTIYF. In nucleotides, the CDR3 is TGCGCCAGCAGCTTCCAACCCGTTAGCTCTGGAAACACCATATATTTT.

The gene calls are TRBV5-1 and TRBJ2-1; 10 bases fit TRBD2. The CDR3 covers 15 residues. The germline V gene encodes CDR1 SGHRS and CDR2 YFSETQ. The ends lost 7 bases at V and 6 bases at J; junction bases unmatched: 10. Written as DNA, the CDR3 is TGCGCCAGCCGGACAGCGGGGGGGCTGTTCAATGAGCAGTTCTTC. Its protein is CASRTAGGLFNEQFF.

The V and J genes are TRBV10-3 and TRBJ2-5, with D tentatively TRBD1 (5 bases). Trimming stripped 9 bases from V and 1 base from J, with 12 bases between. This CDR3 region has 13 residues. The germline V gene encodes CDR1 ENHRY and CDR2 SYGVKD. In DNA form, the CDR3 reads TGTGCCATGGCCCGACAGATCCAAGAGACCCAGTACTTC. Translated, it gives CAMARQIQETQYF.

The chain couples TRBV7-2 to TRBJ2-3, with 16 positions matching TRBD2. After removal of 5 bases from V and 4 bases from J, the junction contained 3 bases not matched to a gene. The germline V gene encodes CDR1 SGHTA and CDR2 FQGNSA. This CDR3 spans 16 amino acids. CDR3 bases: TGTGCCAGCAGCCTCGGGACTAGCGGGAGGGCAGATACGCAGTATTTT. Its protein product is CASSLGTSGRADTQYF. Drawing the rest from reference TRBV7-2 and TRBJ2-3, the complete variable domain is GAGVSQSPSNKVTEKGKDVELRCDPISGHTALYWYRQSLGQGLEFLIYFQGNSAPDKSGLPSDRFSAERTGGSVSTLTIQRTQQEDSAVYLCASSLGTSGRADTQYFGPGTRLTVL.

The V gene is TRBV19, the J gene TRBJ2-5; TRBD2 agrees at 8 bases. There are 14 residues in the CDR3. The V segment lost 8 bases and the J segment 4 bases; nucleotides outside the gene matches: 9. The germline V gene has CDR1 LNHDA and CDR2 SQIVND (reference sequence). CDR3 region: CASGRGAGGETQYF. In DNA, the CDR3 is TGTGCCAGTGGCCGGGGGGCGGGAGGAGAGACCCAGTACTTC.

The chain uses TRBV5-1 and TRBJ2-2; D possibly corresponds to TRBD2 (5 bases). The germline CDR1 and CDR2 sequences are SGHRS and YFSETQ. The CDR3 length is 17 residues. V was cut by 2 bases and J by 3 bases, with 17 bases left in between. The CDR3 DNA sequence: TGCGCCAGCAGCTTATTACCAAATACCGGGGACACCGGGGAGCTGTTTTTT. Protein product: CASSLLPNTGDTGELFF.

The chain joins TRBV27 to TRBJ1-2; tentative D call: TRBD1 (6 bases). CDR1 is MNHEY and CDR2 is SMNVEV in the germline V gene (reference sequence). Deletions cut 6 bases from V and 11 bases from J, with 16 bases between. The CDR3 is 12 amino acids. The chain's CDR3 is CASSPQGFRYTF. CDR3 DNA: TGTGCCAGCAGCCCCCAGGGGTTTCGGTACACCTTC.

The chain uses TRBV21-1 and TRBJ2-7. TRBV21-1 is a known pseudogene. The CDR3 consists of 14 residues. CDR3 nucleotide sequence: TGTGCCAGCAGCAAAGCAGGAAACCACTACGAGCAGTACTTC. Amino acid sequence: CASSKAGNHYEQYF.

The gene calls are TRBV18 and TRBJ2-1, with D possibly TRBD2 on 5 matching bases. This CDR3 contains 14 residues. The germline gives CDR1 KGHSH, CDR2 LQKENI. The V and J ends lost 3 bases and 2 bases respectively, with 8 bases between them. The CDR3 sequence: CASSPSGAYNEQFF. The CDR3 nucleotides are TGTGCCAGCTCACCGTCCGGGGCCTACAATGAGCAGTTCTTC.

The gene calls are TRBV18 and TRBJ2-7, with 9 bases matching TRBD1. CDR1 and CDR2 from the germline V gene are KGHSH and LQKENI. The CDR3 is 16 amino acids. V dropped 3 bases and J dropped 5; count of bases not matched to a gene: 11. Here the CDR3 DNA reads TGTGCCAGCTCACCCCAAACTGGACAGGGGTACAACGAGCAGTACTTC. Amino acids: CASSPQTGQGYNEQYF.

DNA of the CDR3: TGTGCCACCAGCAGAGAGGCCGGGGCGGGAACTCAGAACACTGAAGCTTTCTTT. Its translation is CATSREAGAGTQNTEAFF. This rearrangement joins TRBV15 to TRBJ1-1; TRBD1 might be the D (5 bases). In germline, CDR1 is LNHNV, CDR2 YYDKDF (reference sequence). The CDR3 spans 18 residues. Trimming removed 0 bases at V and 1 base at J, with 18 bases between.

This chain joins TRBV10-3 and TRBJ1-1, with 7 bases fitting TRBD1. V was pared by 4 bases and J by 7 bases, with 3 bases of the junction left unmatched. This CDR3 is built from 12 residues. The germline V gene encodes CDR1 ENHRY and CDR2 SYGVKD. In DNA, the CDR3 is TGTGCCATCAGTGCACAGGGGAATGAAGCTTTCTTT. Its protein product is CAISAQGNEAFF.

Comment on this clone: An end of the junction differs from the germline gene, which may be a read error. The CDR3: CAGRGYRAANEKLFF. DNA for the CDR3: TGTGCCGGCAGGGGATACAGGGCGGCTAATGAAAAACTGTTTTTT. This rearrangement joins TRBV27 to TRBJ1-4; D may be TRBD1 (6 bases). The CDR3 length is 15 residues. The germline V gene has CDR1 MNHEY and CDR2 SMNVEV (reference sequence).

V gene TRBV5-1 combines with J gene TRBJ1-6; the D gene is possibly TRBD1 (5 bases). The V end was cut by 0 bases, the J end by 7 bases, with 8 bases between. The CDR3 is made up of 14 amino acids. Germline V gives CDR1 SGHRS, CDR2 YFSETQ. As DNA, the CDR3 is TGCGCCAGCAGCTTGGAATGGGGGAATTCACCCCTCCACTTT. Protein product: CASSLEWGNSPLHF.